Sequencing of this TCR beta chain was carried out in a study of T cells in Graves' hyperthyroidism and ophthalmopathy. Across the whole study: At initial diagnosis, before any treatment had begun, peripheral blood was obtained.

Orbital computed tomography and thyroid ultrasound, together with serum TRAb and thyroxine and clinical symptoms, were used for diagnoses. Template material for amplifying TCR beta CDR3 regions consisted of RNA transcripts. First-round RT-PCR with HTBI primers amplified the TCR CDR3 region. Each CDR3 protein gets one entry after TCRdb re-called the multiplex PCR reads with MiXCR. The sample lists about 840,000 distinct CDR3 sequences, about two fifths occurring once. This clonotype was recorded at least ten times. The antigen remains undetermined. Study-level findings and limits: Researchers found most expanded thyroid clonotypes above 0.001 in blood as well.

This receptor was obtained from a man aged 18 to 30 with Graves' hyperthyroidism. The material sequenced was blood.

The CDR3 DNA reads as TGTGCCAGCTCTTACGGGACAGGGGCCTACGAGCAGTACTTC. It codes for CASSYGTGAYEQYF. The rearrangement uses TRBV6-5 and TRBJ2-7; 10 bases agree with TRBD1. V was pared by 8 bases and J by 2 bases, with 6 bases of the junction left unmatched. Germline V gene lookup returns CDR1 MNHEY and CDR2 SVGAGI. The CDR3 spans 14 residues.